This is a list of T cell receptor beta chains from one sample in a study of blood T cell repertoires in COVID-19. Sequencing was performed with immunoSEQ multiplex PCR; in TCRdb, only in-frame clones are kept and a portion is missing. The table shows about 400,000 clones, with roughly nine tenths occurring only once. The source material was PBMCs or T cells enriched from blood (not recorded which). These receptor sequences come from a woman aged 25 to 45 who had recovered from COVID-19. The CDR3 runs from the conserved cysteine through the conserved F or W. The D gene is left open where the match is weak. A row's size may be missing; if present it is once, few, many or a size class.

-	TRBV3-1/TRBV3-2	TRBJ1-3	TRBD1	TGTGCCAGCAGCCAAGCTTATTACAGGGGTATCTCTGGAAACACCATATATTTT	CASSQAYYRGISGNTIYF
once	TRBV28	TRBJ1-6	-	TGTGCCAGCAGTTCTAACGGAGGCTCCTATAATTCACCCCTCCACTTT	CASSSNGGSYNSPLHF
-	TRBV2	TRBJ1-3	-	TGTGCCAGCAGTCAGGACTCTGGAAACACCATATATTTT	CASSQDSGNTIYF
-	TRBV2	TRBJ1-4	-	TGTGCCAGCAGTGTGCTAGGGGCTTCTAATGAAAAACTGTTTTTT	CASSVLGASNEKLFF
once	TRBV6-1	TRBJ1-3	-	TGTGCCAGCAGTGAACTCGGAAACACCATATATTTT	CASSELGNTIYF
-	TRBV7-3	TRBJ2-1	TRBD2	TGTGCCAGCAGCTTAACTGTGGGACTAGCGGGCCTTGAGCAGTTCTTC	CASSLTVGLAGLEQFF
-	TRBV7-2	TRBJ1-4	TRBD1	TGTGCCAGCAGCTCCGGGACAGGGAATGAAAAACTGTTTTTT	CASSSGTGNEKLFF
once	TRBV27	TRBJ1-6	TRBD1	TGTGCCAGCAGCCTGCGGACAGGGATAAGCTCACCCCTCCACTTT	CASSLRTGISSPLHF
-	TRBV28	TRBJ1-2	-	TGTGCCAGCAGCCCTGCACTCGGGTATGGCTACACCTTC	CASSPALGYGYTF
-	TRBV6-5	TRBJ2-2	TRBD2	TGTGCCAGCAGGGGACTAGCGGGAGATGTCGGGGAGCTGTTTTTT	CASRGLAGDVGELFF
-	TRBV11-2	TRBJ2-7	TRBD2	TGTGCCAGCAGCTCGGGGGGGGCTAGCGGGCCGAGGCAGTACTTC	CASSSGGASGPRQYF
-	TRBV5-1	TRBJ2-3	TRBD2	TGCGCCAGCAGCCCGACTAGCGGGGTGTCCCCAGATACGCAGTATTTT	CASSPTSGVSPDTQYF
-	TRBV5-1	TRBJ2-2	-	TGCGCCAGCAGTAGCAGCCCTGCCTCCGGGGAGCTGTTTTTT	CASSSSPASGELFF